This TCR beta chain comes out of a study of shared clonotypes between healthy human individuals. Participating donors were healthy, HIV-negative adults free of recent acute infections or vaccinations. The unsorted samples took about 90 million PBMCs to get genomic DNA. PBMC DNA, left unsorted, was sequenced on ten immunoSEQ deep assay plates. Sequenced by immunoSEQ multiplex PCR; TCRdb stores in-frame clones only, minus some. Altogether some 470,000 clones are present, 70% to 80% being singletons, with the ten largest covering 13%. This clone came up many times. Other DNA sequences from this sample encode an identical CDR3 as well. The TCR sequence derives from a woman in her thirties or forties in good health. Some clones in this sample may be carry-over from other donors' samples. Sequencing used PBMCs.

DNA for the CDR3: TGTGCCACCAGCAGAGATAGCAGGGATGGTGGCTACACCTTC. It yields the protein CATSRDSRDGGYTF. The chain uses TRBV15 and TRBJ1-2, with a weak D call TRBD1 (5 bases). The germline V gene encodes CDR1 LNHNV and CDR2 YYDKDF (reference sequence). Trimming removed 0 bases at V and 7 bases at J, with 12 bases between. This CDR3 contains 14 residues.